The 3 T cell receptor beta chains below were found in one sample sequenced in a study of T cells expressing NK-cell markers. With the 5' RACE reads reprocessed, TCRdb shows one record per CDR3 protein and no DNA. This listing includes approximately 550,000 distinct CDR3 sequences. Sequenced material: blood T cells: a sorted CD56 or NKG2C T cell subset, CD4+ or CD8+ T cells, or bulk PBMC T cells (not recorded which). These TCRs come from a man aged 18 to 29 in good health.

The V gene is TRBV9, the J gene TRBJ1-1. Germline CDR1 SGDLS, CDR2 YYNGEE. This CDR3 has 13 residues. CDR3 protein: CASSVAPRTEAFF.

V usage is TRBV29-1 and J usage is TRBJ2-4. This CDR3 has 15 amino acids. The germline CDR1 and CDR2 sequences are SQVTM and ANQGSEA. CDR3 amino acids: CSVVRHGLAGHIQYF.

The rearrangement joins TRBV12-3 or TRBV12-4 to TRBJ1-5; as DNA is missing, the TRBD1 call by TCRdb cannot be tested. This CDR3 has 17 amino acids. This CDR3 reads CASSLALGQATNQPQHF.